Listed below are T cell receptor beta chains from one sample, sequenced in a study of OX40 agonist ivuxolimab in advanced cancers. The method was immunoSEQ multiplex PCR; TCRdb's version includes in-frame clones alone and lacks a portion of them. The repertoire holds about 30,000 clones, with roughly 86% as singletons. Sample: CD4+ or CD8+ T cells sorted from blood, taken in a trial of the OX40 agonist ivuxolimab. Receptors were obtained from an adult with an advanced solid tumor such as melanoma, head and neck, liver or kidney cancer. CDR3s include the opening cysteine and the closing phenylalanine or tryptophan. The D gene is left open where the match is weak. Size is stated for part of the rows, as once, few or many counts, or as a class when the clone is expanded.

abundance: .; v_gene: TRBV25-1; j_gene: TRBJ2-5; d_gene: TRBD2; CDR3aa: CASSPPGGEETQYF; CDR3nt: TGTGCCAGCAGCCCCCCGGGGGGAGAAGAGACCCAGTACTTC
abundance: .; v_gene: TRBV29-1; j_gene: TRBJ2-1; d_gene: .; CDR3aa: CSGQYYYNEQFF; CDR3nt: TGCAGCGGACAGTACTATTACAATGAGCAGTTCTTC
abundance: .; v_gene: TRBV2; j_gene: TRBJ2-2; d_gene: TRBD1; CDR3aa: CASQTGERKTGELFF; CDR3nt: TGTGCCAGTCAGACAGGGGAAAGGAAAACCGGGGAGCTGTTTTTT
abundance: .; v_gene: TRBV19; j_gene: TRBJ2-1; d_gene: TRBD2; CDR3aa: CASRPQTSGYNEQFF; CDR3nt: TGTGCCAGTAGGCCCCAGACTAGCGGTTACAATGAGCAGTTCTTC
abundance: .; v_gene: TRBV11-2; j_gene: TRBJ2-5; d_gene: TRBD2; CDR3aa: CASSPGTSGQETQYF; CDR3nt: TGTGCCAGCAGCCCGGGGACTAGCGGCCAAGAGACCCAGTACTTC
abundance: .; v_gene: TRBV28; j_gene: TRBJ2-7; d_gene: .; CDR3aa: CASSLGGREQYF; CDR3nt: TGTGCCAGCAGTTTAGGGGGTAGGGAGCAGTACTTC
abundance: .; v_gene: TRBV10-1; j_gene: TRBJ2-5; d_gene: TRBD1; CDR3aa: CASLTGGRLETQYF; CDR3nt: TGCGCCAGTTTGACAGGGGGTAGATTGGAGACCCAGTACTTC
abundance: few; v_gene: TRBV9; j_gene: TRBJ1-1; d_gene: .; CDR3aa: CASSVGGETEAFF; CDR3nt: TGTGCCAGCAGCGTCGGGGGGGAGACTGAAGCTTTCTTT
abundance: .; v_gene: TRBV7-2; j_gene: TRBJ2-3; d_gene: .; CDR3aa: CASSSLSNTQYF; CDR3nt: TGTGCCAGCAGCTCACTTTCCAATACGCAGTATTTT
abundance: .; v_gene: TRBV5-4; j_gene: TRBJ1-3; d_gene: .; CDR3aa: CASRGGPGNTIYF; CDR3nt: TGTGCCAGCAGGGGGGGGCCTGGAAACACCATATATTTT